The 27 T cell receptor beta chains listed next were all sequenced from one sample in a study of blood T cell repertoires in COVID-19. Profiled with immunoSEQ multiplex PCR; TCRdb holds only in-frame clones, not every one. The repertoire consists of roughly 72,000 clones, with around 76% occurring once and the leading ten covering about 13%. The sample was peripheral blood. Receptors originate from an elderly woman with acute or convalescent COVID-19.

This chain links TRBV29-1 with TRBJ2-3, with 13 nucleotides matching TRBD2. This CDR3 is built from 13 residues. The germline gives CDR1 SQVTM, CDR2 ANQGSEA. V was pared by 4 bases and J by 9 bases, with 4 bases of the junction left unmatched. CDR3 residues: CSVVVLAGGTQYF. The CDR3 DNA follows: TGCAGCGTTGTTGTACTAGCGGGGGGGACGCAGTATTTT.

This clone was detected once. The chain links TRBV2 to TRBJ2-7; 10 bases are a match to TRBD2. The CDR3 totals 14 residues. Germline V gene lookup returns CDR1 SNHLY and CDR2 FYNNEI. Trimming took 6 bases from V and 2 from J; bases not matched to a gene: 4. This CDR3 is CASSGTSDTYEQYF. CDR3 bases: TGTGCCAGCAGCGGGACTAGCGATACCTACGAGCAGTACTTC.

This chain joins TRBV28 and TRBJ1-5; tentatively, D is TRBD1 (6 bases). This CDR3 has 14 residues. The V gene's germline CDR1 is MDHEN and CDR2 SYDVKM. V was cut by 3 bases and J by 9 bases, with 15 bases left in between. Here the CDR3 reads CASSLGGAGRPQHF. Written as DNA, the CDR3 is TGTGCCAGCAGTTTGGGGGGGGCCGGAAGGCCCCAGCATTTT.

This clone was recorded once. The V call is TRBV4-3, the J call TRBJ2-7; D is undetermined. The CDR3 has 18 amino acids. V lost 4 bases to trimming and J lost 2 bases, with 24 bases between them. Germline V lookup: CDR1 LGHNA, CDR2 YSLEER. CDR3 region: CASSPTTRPKRCPYEQYF. CDR3 sequence (DNA): TGCGCCAGCAGCCCCACAACCAGACCAAAGAGGTGCCCCTACGAGCAGTACTTC.

The J gene is TRBJ1-2, the V gene TRBV24-1; D uncertain. The V gene's germline CDR1 is KGHDR and CDR2 SFDVKD. The V end lost 2 bases, the J end lost 4 bases, and 22 bases lay between the germline ends. The CDR3 extends over 18 amino acids. CDR3: CATSDSGPQSKSSYGYTF. The CDR3 nucleotides are TGTGCCACCAGTGATTCAGGTCCACAATCAAAGTCATCCTATGGCTACACCTTC.

This chain joins TRBV3-1 (or the pseudogene TRBV3-2) and TRBJ2-5; 8 bases are shared with TRBD1. The trim removed 4 bases at V and 4 bases at J, leaving 5 bases unmatched. The CDR3 runs to 14 residues. Germline values: CDR1 LGHDT, CDR2 YNNKEL (reference sequence). Here the CDR3 reads CASSRWTGTETQYF. For the CDR3, the DNA is TGTGCCAGCAGCCGCTGGACAGGGACAGAGACCCAGTACTTC.

CDR3 loop: CASSRSFSGNRYEQYF. Here the CDR3 DNA reads TGCGCCAGCAGCAGGTCCTTTAGCGGGAACCGCTACGAGCAGTACTTC. The chain joins TRBV5-1 to TRBJ2-7; 8 bases match TRBD2. Looked up from germline, CDR1 is SGHRS and CDR2 is YFSETQ. V was pared by 4 bases and J by 3 bases, with 12 bases of the junction left unmatched. CDR3 length: 16 residues.

V is TRBV12-3 or TRBV12-4 and J is TRBJ2-7; D uncertain. Trimming took 2 bases from V and 5 from J, leaving 4 bases between them. CDR3 length: 11 residues. CDR3 DNA sequence: TGTGCCAGCAGTTTAAACAACGAGCAGTACTTC. Translated, it gives CASSLNNEQYF.

The chain uses TRBV2 and TRBJ2-7; 7 positions agree with TRBD2. V dropped 2 bases and J dropped 0; count of bases not matched to a gene: 4. CDR1 SNHLY and CDR2 FYNNEI come from the germline V gene. This CDR3 has 15 residues. The CDR3 nucleotides are TGTGCCAGCAGTGAATGGGGGGGTAGCTCCTACGAGCAGTACTTC. Translated: CASSEWGGSSYEQYF.

The V gene is TRBV19, the J gene TRBJ2-3; a possible D gene is TRBD2 (5 bases). The V gene lost 4 bases and the J gene lost 3 bases, with 8 bases spanning the gap. The CDR3 is 13 residues long. The germline CDR1 and CDR2 sequences are LNHDA and SQIVND (reference sequence). CDR3: CASSNPGTDTQYF. The CDR3 DNA is TGTGCCAGTAGTAACCCGGGGACAGATACGCAGTATTTT.

The chain is built from TRBV7-9 and TRBJ1-2, with unresolved D. V lost 0 bases, J lost 4 bases, and 12 bases lay in between. CDR1 and CDR2 (germline): SEHNR, FQNEAQ (reference sequence). The CDR3 runs to 15 residues. The CDR3 spells CASSLAGYASYGYTF. CDR3 bases: TGTGCCAGCAGCTTAGCTGGGTATGCTAGCTATGGCTACACCTTC. Full variable domain (remainder filled in from reference TRBV7-9 and TRBJ1-2): DTGVSQNPRHKITKRGQNVTFRCDPISEHNRLYWYRQTLGQGPEFLTYFQNEAQLEKSRLLSDRFSAERPKGSFSTLEIQRTEQGDSAMYLCASSLAGYASYGYTFGSGTRLTVV.

CDR3 loop: CASTSGRVTGELFF. The DNA for the CDR3 is TGCGCCAGCACTAGCGGGAGAGTAACCGGGGAGCTGTTTTTT. The V call is TRBV5-1, the J call TRBJ2-2, with 10 bases lining up with TRBD2. Germline V gene data show CDR1 as SGHRS and CDR2 as YFSETQ. The CDR3 extends over 14 amino acids. The V and J ends lost 6 bases and 5 bases, in that order; junction bases with no gene match: 4.

The chain combines TRBV6-5 with TRBJ2-1; D uncertain. The CDR3 covers 14 residues. V was cut by 2 bases and J by 6 bases, with 11 bases left in between. Germline V gene lookup returns CDR1 MNHEY and CDR2 SVGAGI. In DNA, the CDR3 is TGTGCCAGCAGTTACAACCAACTCCTCAATGAGCAGTTCTTC. This sequence encodes CASSYNQLLNEQFF.

The DNA of the CDR3 is TGTGCCAGCAGCCGCCGGGACAAATCTAATGAGCAGTTCTTC. Translating gives CASSRRDKSNEQFF. V gene TRBV2 combines with J gene TRBJ2-1; D may be TRBD1 (6 bases). The V gene lost 6 bases and the J gene lost 7 bases, with 16 bases spanning the gap. The CDR3 covers 14 residues. Germline CDR1 and CDR2: SNHLY and FYNNEI.

This clone was counted only a few times. The J gene is TRBJ2-7, the V gene TRBV7-2; D call uncertain. The CDR3 sequence is 14 residues long. Trimming cost V 4 bases and J 0 bases, with 10 bases left between them. Per germline, CDR1 SGHTA and CDR2 FQGNSA. In DNA, the CDR3 is TGTGCCAGCAGCTCTATGCCTGCCTCCTACGAGCAGTACTTC. Translation: CASSSMPASYEQYF.

This rearrangement joins TRBV12-3 or TRBV12-4 to TRBJ1-4, with TRBD1 matching 7 bases. With 5 bases clipped from V and 17 bases from J, the junction kept 11 bases outside the gene matches. This CDR3 contains 12 residues. CDR3: CASSNRQGGTFF. Written as DNA, the CDR3 is TGTGCCAGCAGTAACCGACAGGGCGGCACTTTTTTT.

The chain uses TRBV3-1 (or the pseudogene TRBV3-2) and TRBJ2-2; 7 nucleotides align to TRBD1. The CDR3 has 16 residues. The V gene end was trimmed by 3 bases and the J gene end by 6 bases; junction bases not matched to a gene: 10. Germline V gene data show CDR1 as LGHDT and CDR2 as YNNKEL (reference sequence). CDR3 loop: CASSHLLQGNSGELFF. As DNA, the CDR3 is TGTGCCAGCAGCCATCTTTTACAGGGGAATTCCGGGGAGCTGTTTTTT.

This sequence joins TRBV15 and TRBJ2-3; 11 nucleotides line up with TRBD2. The CDR3 totals 16 residues. V shed 3 bases and J 3 bases; nucleotides not matched to a gene: 5. Germline-derived CDR1 and CDR2 are LNHNV and YYDKDF (reference sequence). CDR3 bases: TGTGCCACCAGCAGCGGGACTAGCGGATGGACAGATACGCAGTATTTT. Translation gives CATSSGTSGWTDTQYF.

V is TRBV3-1 (or the pseudogene TRBV3-2) and J is TRBJ1-1; possibly TRBD1 for D (6 bases). V lost 5 bases and J lost 5, with 15 bases in between. The CDR3 totals 14 residues. The germline gives CDR1 LGHDT, CDR2 YNNKEL (reference sequence). The DNA for the CDR3 is TGTGCCAGCAGCTCCGGCCAGGGGAAGACTGAAGCTTTCTTT. This gives the protein CASSSGQGKTEAFF.

V is TRBV18 and J is TRBJ2-4, with TRBD2 identical over 12 bases. This CDR3 region has 16 residues. In germline, CDR1 is KGHSH, CDR2 LQKENI. The V segment lost 2 bases and the J segment 5 bases; nucleotides outside the gene matches: 4. The CDR3 DNA is TGTGCCAGCTCACCATTGACTAGCGGGAGTCAAAACATTCAGTACTTC. It codes for CASSPLTSGSQNIQYF. Variable domain in full (rest from reference TRBV18 and TRBJ2-4): NAGVMQNPRHLVRRRGQEARLRCSPMKGHSHVYWYRQLPEEGLKFMVYLQKENIIDESGMPKERFSAEFPKEGPSILRIQQVVRGDSAAYFCASSPLTSGSQNIQYFGAGTRLSVL.

The rearrangement joins TRBV5-4 to TRBJ1-2; perhaps TRBD1 as D (6 bases). The CDR3 consists of 14 residues. The V end was cut by 0 bases, the J end by 8 bases, with 14 bases between. Germline CDR1 reads SGHNT; CDR2 reads YYREEE (reference sequence). The CDR3, as DNA: TGTGCCAGCAGCTTGGAGCTGGGGGCCAGGGGCTACACCTTC. This translates into CASSLELGARGYTF.

The V call is TRBV20-1, the J call TRBJ2-7; 7 bases line up with TRBD1. The CDR3 is 11 amino acids. The germline V gene has CDR1 DFQATT and CDR2 SNEGSKA (reference sequence). V lost 5 bases, J lost 6 bases, and 4 bases stayed unmatched. Here the CDR3 reads CSALDRAEQYF. The CDR3 DNA reads as TGCAGTGCTTTAGACAGGGCCGAGCAGTACTTC.

This sequence joins TRBV11-1 and TRBJ2-1; TRBD1 is a possible D gene (6 bases). The germline gives CDR1 SGHAT, CDR2 FQDESV (reference sequence). Trimming removed 0 bases at V and 8 bases at J, with 17 bases between. The CDR3 consists of 16 residues. DNA for the CDR3: TGTGCCAGCAGCTTAGCGACTTTCCAGGGGACCGATGAGCAGTTCTTC. Its translation is CASSLATFQGTDEQFF.

The rearrangement uses TRBV10-3 and TRBJ2-3; 8 bases align to TRBD1. Germline V CDR1 and CDR2: ENHRY, SYGVKD. V lost 4 bases and J lost 4; bases outside the gene matches: 10. The CDR3 has 16 residues. CDR3 sequence reads: CAISVRDRGGPDTQYF. The CDR3 nucleotides read TGTGCCATCAGTGTACGTGACAGGGGAGGTCCAGATACGCAGTATTTT.

V usage is TRBV5-1 and J usage is TRBJ1-1; a possible D gene is TRBD1 (6 bases). The germline V and J ends were trimmed by 4 bases and 1 base, with 14 bases remaining between them. CDR3 size: 15 residues. The germline V gene has CDR1 SGHRS and CDR2 YFSETQ. The CDR3 loop is CASSPWAQGNTEAFF. For the CDR3, the DNA is TGCGCCAGCAGCCCCTGGGCACAGGGGAACACTGAAGCTTTCTTT.

This chain joins TRBV7-8 and TRBJ2-5; TRBD1 agrees at 7 bases. Germline CDR1 SGHVS, CDR2 FQNEAQ. The CDR3 covers 15 residues. V was pared by 0 bases and J by 1 base, with 2 bases of the junction left unmatched. The CDR3: CASSLAGQFQETQYF. The CDR3 nucleotides are TGTGCCAGCAGCTTAGCGGGACAGTTCCAAGAGACCCAGTACTTC.

The chain joins TRBV12-5 to TRBJ1-1; D remains unclear. The CDR3 is 13 amino acids. V dropped 1 base and J dropped 3 bases, with 6 bases sitting between them. Germline CDR1 LGHNT, CDR2 FRNRAP. CDR3 coding DNA: TGTGCTAGTGGTTTGGACGGAGACACTGAAGCTTTCTTT. Amino acid sequence: CASGLDGDTEAFF.